This T cell receptor beta chain was profiled in a study of shared clonotypes between healthy human individuals. Study-wide points: Sharing across four donors was highest in naive CD4 (approximately 5%) and lowest in memory CD8 (roughly 0.4%).

Deep was the level used in running the assay. Libraries were prepared by immunoSEQ multiplex PCR; TCRdb keeps only in-frame clonotypes and omits some of them. The sample lists more than 2 million clones, about 93% occurring once. This CDR3 is 14 amino acids long. Trimming took 6 bases from V and 9 from J; bases not matched to a gene: 11. Per germline, CDR1 MNHEY and CDR2 SVGAGI. Note on this clone: The antigen is undetermined.

It was CD45RO-negative cells, positively selected for CCR7, that made up naive CD8 cells, with terminally differentiated effector memory CD45RA+ cells excluded. Each sample came from a Caucasian adult donor living in Nashville, Tennessee. The receptor was derived from a man between 18 and 35 years old in good health. Some clones in this sample may be carry-over from other donors' samples. Sequenced material: naive CD8+ T cells from PBMCs. The chain recombines TRBV6-5 with TRBJ1-2, with 9 bases that match TRBD1. CDR3 in amino acids: CASRTGQGTYRYTF. The CDR3 DNA sequence: TGTGCCAGCAGAACGGGACAGGGTACTTATCGCTACACCTTC.